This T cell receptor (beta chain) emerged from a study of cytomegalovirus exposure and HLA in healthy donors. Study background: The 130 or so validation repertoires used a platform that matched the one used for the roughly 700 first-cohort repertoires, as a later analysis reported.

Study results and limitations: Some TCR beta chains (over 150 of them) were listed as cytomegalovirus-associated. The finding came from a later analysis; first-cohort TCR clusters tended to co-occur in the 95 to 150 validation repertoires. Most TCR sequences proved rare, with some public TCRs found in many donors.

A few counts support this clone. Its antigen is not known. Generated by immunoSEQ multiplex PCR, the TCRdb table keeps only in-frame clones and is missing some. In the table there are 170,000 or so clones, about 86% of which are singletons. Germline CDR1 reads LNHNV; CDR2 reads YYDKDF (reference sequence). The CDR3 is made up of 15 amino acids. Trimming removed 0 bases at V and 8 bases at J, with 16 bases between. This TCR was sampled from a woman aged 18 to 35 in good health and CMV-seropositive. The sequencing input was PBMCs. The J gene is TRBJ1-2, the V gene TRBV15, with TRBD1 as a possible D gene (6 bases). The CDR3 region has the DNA TGTGCCACCAGCAGAGATCATGATCGGGGGGCCGGCTACACCTTC. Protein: CATSRDHDRGAGYTF. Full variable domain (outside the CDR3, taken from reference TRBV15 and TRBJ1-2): DAMVIQNPRYQVTQFGKPVTLSCSQTLNHNVMYWYQQKSSQAPKLLFHYYDKDFNNEADTPDNFQSRRPNTSFCFLDIRSPGLGDTAMYLCATSRDHDRGAGYTFGSGTRLTVV.